This TCR beta chain was observed in a study of CD8 T cells in Susac syndrome (dated by TCRdb to about 2019). Some background on the complete study: Repertoire sequencing was used to test whether CD8+ T cell activation and differentiation in Susac syndrome was antigen driven. What the work shows at the level of the full study, not this receptor alone: The number of individuals in the TCR sequencing and HLA analysis was recognized as being relatively small.

A word on this clonotype: It lacks a known antigen. Base qualities are not provided; no much larger clone lies one nucleotide away.

Peripheral blood CD8+ and CD4+ T cells from healthy donors, Susac syndrome patients and multiple sclerosis patients were profiled by high-throughput TCR beta sequencing. The multiple sclerosis controls were treatment-naive patients who had stable or active relapsing-remitting disease and met the revised McDonald criteria. CD8+ TEMRA cells were enriched by FACS, while bulk CD8+ and CD4+ T cells were purified by magnetic negative isolation. Blood was collected in EDTA tubes and processed within 24 hours, with PBMCs isolated through density gradient centrifugation. PBMCs intended for TCR sequencing were cryopreserved in liquid nitrogen and were subsequently thawed in a 37 degrees C water bath. The sorted or isolated CD4+, CD8+ and CD8+ TEMRA cells reached a purity of at least 90%. V is pared back by 6 bases and J by 6 bases, with 15 bases lying between the germline termini. There are 14 amino acids in the CDR3, from cysteine to phenylalanine inclusive. Left in the record is the CDR3 DNA by itself, 42 bases read in frame from the first base. Looking up the germline V gene (reference sequence) yields CDR1 DFQATT and CDR2 SNEGSKA.

RNA was extracted using the RNeasy kit, and roughly 0.5 to 1 microgram was reverse transcribed with random hexamers. The immunoSEQ multiplex PCR assay, which covers 54 Vbeta and 13 Jbeta segments, was used to amplify TCR beta CDR3 regions. Bias from PCR amplification was corrected by using a synthetic template baseline for primer optimization and for computational correction. On the authors' methods: Reads were annotated to V, D and J genes according to IMGT and were analyzed with immunoSEQ Analyzer, with only productive sequences retained. Clonality was calculated as one minus the Shannon entropy normalized by log2 of the number of productive unique sequences. Public and private clones were assessed among the 100 most prevalent clones of each patient and control. Clones were defined as Susac-specific if absent from the healthy and MS cohorts, from under 1,200 published viral clones and from other ImmuneACCESS disease sequences. Using fastp at Q25 and MiXCR, TCRdb reprocessed the public reads and kept productive beta chains. CDR3 protein duplicates are merged, each entry listing the most common genes and DNA. These V and J calls rely on TCRdb rather than the paper's analysis. The sample includes under 250,000 distinct CDR3 sequences, with approximately 92% observed a single time. The ten largest clones add up to around 0.067% of the sample.

Sequenced: CD4+ T cells from PBMCs. This clonotype originated in a human donor with multiple sclerosis. This chain joins TRBV20-1 to TRBJ1-6, with the D gene too uncertain to name. The encoded CDR3 is CSARLGRPNSPLHF. The DNA sequence follows: TGCAGTGCCAGGCTGGGCAGACCTAATTCACCCCTCCACTTT.